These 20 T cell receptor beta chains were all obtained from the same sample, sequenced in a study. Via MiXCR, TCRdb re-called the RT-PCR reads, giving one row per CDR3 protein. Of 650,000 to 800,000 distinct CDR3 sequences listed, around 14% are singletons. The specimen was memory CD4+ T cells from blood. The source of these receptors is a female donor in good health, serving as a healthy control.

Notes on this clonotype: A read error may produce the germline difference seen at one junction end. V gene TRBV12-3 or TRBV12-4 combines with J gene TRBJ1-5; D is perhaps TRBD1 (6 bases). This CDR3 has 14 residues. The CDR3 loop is CASSPGRDNQPKHF. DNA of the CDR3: TGTGCCAGCAGTCCTGGTAGGGACAATCAGCCCAAGCATTTT.

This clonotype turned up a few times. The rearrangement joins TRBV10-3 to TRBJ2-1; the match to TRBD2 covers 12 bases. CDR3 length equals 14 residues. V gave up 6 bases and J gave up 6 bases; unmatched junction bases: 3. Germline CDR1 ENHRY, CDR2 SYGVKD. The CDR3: CAIRTSGSSNEQFF. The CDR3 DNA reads TGTGCCATCAGGACTAGCGGGAGTTCCAATGAGCAGTTCTTC.

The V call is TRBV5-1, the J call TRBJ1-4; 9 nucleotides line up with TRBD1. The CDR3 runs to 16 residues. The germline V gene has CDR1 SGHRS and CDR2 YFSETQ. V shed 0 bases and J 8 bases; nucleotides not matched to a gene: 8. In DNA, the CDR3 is TGCGCCAGCAGCTTGGGGGCACAGGGGGCCGGCGAAAAACTGTTTTTT. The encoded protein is CASSLGAQGAGEKLFF.

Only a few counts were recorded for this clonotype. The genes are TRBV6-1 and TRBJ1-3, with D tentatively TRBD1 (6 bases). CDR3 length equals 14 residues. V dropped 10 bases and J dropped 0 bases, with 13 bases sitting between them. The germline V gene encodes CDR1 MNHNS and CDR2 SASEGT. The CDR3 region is CATRQAASGNTIYF. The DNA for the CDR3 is TGTGCCACGCGACAGGCGGCCTCTGGAAACACCATATATTTT.

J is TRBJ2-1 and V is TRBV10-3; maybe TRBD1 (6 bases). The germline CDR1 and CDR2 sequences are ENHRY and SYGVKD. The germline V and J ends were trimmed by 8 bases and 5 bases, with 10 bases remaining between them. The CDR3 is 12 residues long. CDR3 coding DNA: TGTGCCATCGGACAGCATGACAATGAGCAGTTCTTC. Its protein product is CAIGQHDNEQFF.

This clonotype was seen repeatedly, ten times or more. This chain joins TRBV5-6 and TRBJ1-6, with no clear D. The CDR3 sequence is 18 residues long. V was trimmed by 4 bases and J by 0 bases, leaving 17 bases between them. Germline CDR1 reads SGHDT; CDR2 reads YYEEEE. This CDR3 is CASSRRISESSYNSPLHF. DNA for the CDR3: TGTGCCAGCAGCCGCAGGATCAGCGAAAGCTCCTATAATTCACCCCTCCACTTT.

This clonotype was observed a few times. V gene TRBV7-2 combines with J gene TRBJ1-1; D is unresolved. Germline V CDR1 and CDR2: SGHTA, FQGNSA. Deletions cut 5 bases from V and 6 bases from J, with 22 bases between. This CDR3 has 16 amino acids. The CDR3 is CASSPRAPYFLSEAFF. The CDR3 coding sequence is TGTGCCAGCAGCCCCCGAGCCCCTTACTTTTTGTCTGAAGCTTTCTTT. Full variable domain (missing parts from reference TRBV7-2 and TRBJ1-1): GAGVSQSPSNKVTEKGKDVELRCDPISGHTALYWYRQSLGQGLEFLIYFQGNSAPDKSGLPSDRFSAERTGGSVSTLTIQRTQQEDSAVYLCASSPRAPYFLSEAFFGQGTRLTVV.

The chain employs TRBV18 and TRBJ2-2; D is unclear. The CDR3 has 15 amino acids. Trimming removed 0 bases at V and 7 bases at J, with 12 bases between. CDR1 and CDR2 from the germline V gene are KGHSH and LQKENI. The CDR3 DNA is TGTGCCAGCTCACCACCTTCCCAGGCCGGCGGGGAGCTGTTTTTT. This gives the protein CASSPPSQAGGELFF.

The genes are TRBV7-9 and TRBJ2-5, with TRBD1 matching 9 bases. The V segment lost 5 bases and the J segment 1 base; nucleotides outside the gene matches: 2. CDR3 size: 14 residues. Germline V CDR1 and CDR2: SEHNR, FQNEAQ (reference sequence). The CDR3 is CASSHRGLQETQYF. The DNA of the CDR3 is TGTGCCAGCAGCCACAGGGGGCTCCAAGAGACCCAGTACTTC.

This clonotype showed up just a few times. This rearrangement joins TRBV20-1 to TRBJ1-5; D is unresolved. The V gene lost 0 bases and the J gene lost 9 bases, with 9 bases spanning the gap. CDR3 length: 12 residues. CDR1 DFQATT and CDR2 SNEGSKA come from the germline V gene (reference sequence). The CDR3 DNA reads TGCAGTGCTAGAGATCATGTGAGGCCCCAGCATTTT. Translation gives CSARDHVRPQHF.

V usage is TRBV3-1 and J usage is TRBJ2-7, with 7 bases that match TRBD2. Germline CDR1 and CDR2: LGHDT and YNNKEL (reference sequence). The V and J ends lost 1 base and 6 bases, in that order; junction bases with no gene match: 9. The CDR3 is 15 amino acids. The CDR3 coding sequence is TGTGCCAGCAGCCAAGGGACCGCGGGAGATGCCGAGCAGTACTTC. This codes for CASSQGTAGDAEQYF.

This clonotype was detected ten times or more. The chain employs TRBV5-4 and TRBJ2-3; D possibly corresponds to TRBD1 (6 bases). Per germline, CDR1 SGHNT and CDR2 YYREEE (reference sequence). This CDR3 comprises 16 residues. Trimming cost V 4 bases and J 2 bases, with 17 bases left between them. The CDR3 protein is CASSPGTTGATDTQYF. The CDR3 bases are TGTGCCAGCAGCCCCGGAACGACAGGCGCCACAGATACGCAGTATTTT.

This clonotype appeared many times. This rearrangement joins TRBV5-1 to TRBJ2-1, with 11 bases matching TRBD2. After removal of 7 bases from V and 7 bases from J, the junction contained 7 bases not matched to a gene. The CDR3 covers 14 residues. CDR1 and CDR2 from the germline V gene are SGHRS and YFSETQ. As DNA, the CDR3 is TGCGCCAGCCGCCGACTAGCGGGACAGAATGAGCAGTTCTTC. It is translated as CASRRLAGQNEQFF.

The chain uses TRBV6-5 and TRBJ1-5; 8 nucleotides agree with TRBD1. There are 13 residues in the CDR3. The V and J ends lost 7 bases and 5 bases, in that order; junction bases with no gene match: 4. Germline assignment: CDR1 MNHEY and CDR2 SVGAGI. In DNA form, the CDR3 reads TGTGCCAGCAAGGACAGGGTGGATCAGCCCCAGCATTTT. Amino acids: CASKDRVDQPQHF.

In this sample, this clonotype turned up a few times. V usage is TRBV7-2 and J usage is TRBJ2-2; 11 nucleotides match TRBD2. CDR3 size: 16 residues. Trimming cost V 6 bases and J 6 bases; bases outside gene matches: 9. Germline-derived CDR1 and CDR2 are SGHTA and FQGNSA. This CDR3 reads CASRITSGSGAGELFF. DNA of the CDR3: TGTGCCAGCAGGATTACTAGCGGGAGCGGCGCCGGGGAGCTGTTTTTT.

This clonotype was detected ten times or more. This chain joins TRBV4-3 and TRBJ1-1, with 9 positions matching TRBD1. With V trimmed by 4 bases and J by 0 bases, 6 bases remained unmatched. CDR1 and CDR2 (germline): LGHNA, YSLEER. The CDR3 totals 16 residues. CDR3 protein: CASSPRTGALNTEAFF. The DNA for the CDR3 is TGCGCCAGCAGCCCGAGGACAGGGGCACTGAACACTGAAGCTTTCTTT.

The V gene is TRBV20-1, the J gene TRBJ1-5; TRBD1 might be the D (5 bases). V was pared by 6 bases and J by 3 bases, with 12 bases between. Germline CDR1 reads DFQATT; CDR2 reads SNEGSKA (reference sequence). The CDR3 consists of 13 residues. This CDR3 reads CSALRGYNQPQHF. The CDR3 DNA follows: TGCAGTGCATTGAGGGGCTACAATCAGCCCCAGCATTTT.

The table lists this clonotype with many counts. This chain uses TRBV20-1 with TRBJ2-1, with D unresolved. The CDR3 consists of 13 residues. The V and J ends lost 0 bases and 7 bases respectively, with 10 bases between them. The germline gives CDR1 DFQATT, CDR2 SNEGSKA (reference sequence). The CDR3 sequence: CSARDRPANEQFF. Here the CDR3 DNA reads TGCAGTGCTAGAGATCGACCTGCAAATGAGCAGTTCTTC.

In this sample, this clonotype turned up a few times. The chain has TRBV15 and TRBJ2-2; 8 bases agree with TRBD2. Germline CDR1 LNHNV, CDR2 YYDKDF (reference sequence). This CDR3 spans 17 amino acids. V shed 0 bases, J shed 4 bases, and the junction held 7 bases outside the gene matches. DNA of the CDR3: TGTGCCACCAGCAGAGAACGGGGGGGAGCGGGCACCGGGGAGCTGTTTTTT. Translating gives CATSRERGGAGTGELFF.

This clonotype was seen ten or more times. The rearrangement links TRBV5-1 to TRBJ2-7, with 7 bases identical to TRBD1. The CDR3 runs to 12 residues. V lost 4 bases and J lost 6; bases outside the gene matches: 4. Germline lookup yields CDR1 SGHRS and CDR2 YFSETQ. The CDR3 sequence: CASSVTGSEQYF. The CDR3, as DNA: TGCGCCAGCAGCGTGACAGGGTCCGAGCAGTACTTC.